The clone carrying this T cell receptor beta chain was counted at least ten times. Its target is not known. In TCRdb, the reads were re-called with MiXCR into one record per CDR3 protein. The profile shows around 450,000 distinct CDR3 sequences, 25% to 40% of them singletons. Trimming took 0 bases from V and 7 from J, leaving 9 bases between them. CDR3 length equals 13 residues. The V gene's germline CDR1 is SGHVS and CDR2 FQNEAQ. The data were obtained in a study of T cell repertoires in cytomegalovirus infection. Study-level background: Through public TCR beta signatures, both CMV infection and matching HLA type were indicated.

Study-wide points: Summed public TCR beta family frequency identified CMV carriers bearing the relevant HLA. What dominated the ex vivo response were HLA-C-restricted CMV-specific TCR beta clonotypes.

This clonotype originated in a human donor in good health (CMV status not recorded). Some clones in this sample may be carry-over from other donors' samples. Sequencing was performed on PBMCs. The V gene is TRBV7-8, the J gene TRBJ1-1, with D maybe TRBD1 (5 bases). The CDR3 reads CASSLAFQGEAFF. CDR3 DNA: TGTGCCAGCAGCTTAGCATTCCAGGGTGAAGCTTTCTTT.